These 13 T cell receptor beta chains originate from one sample sequenced in a study of cytomegalovirus exposure and HLA in healthy donors. Produced via immunoSEQ multiplex PCR; TCRdb's table is partial and in-frame only. This sample carries some 69,000 clones, just under 95% of them seen once, and the ten largest clones take around 4.5%. The sequenced sample was PBMCs. The receptors were sampled from a man aged 18 to 29 in good health and CMV-seropositive.

This chain uses TRBV19 with TRBJ1-5, with D perhaps matching TRBD1 (5 bases). CDR3 length: 16 amino acids. Germline CDR1 is LNHDA and CDR2 is SQIVND (reference sequence). Trimming removed 3 bases from V and 0 bases from J, with 12 bases in between. The CDR3 nucleotides read TGTGCCAGTAGTATTGCAGGGTTCTATAGCAATCAGCCCCAGCATTTT. Translated, it gives CASSIAGFYSNQPQHF.

The V gene is TRBV30, the J gene TRBJ2-2; 10 bases align to TRBD2. There are 15 residues in the CDR3. Germline V gives CDR1 GTSNPN, CDR2 SVGIG (reference sequence). J was trimmed by 6 bases and V by 2 bases; bases with no gene match: 6. The CDR3 protein is CAWSSSGSYAGELFF. The CDR3 DNA is TGTGCCTGGAGTTCTAGCGGGAGTTATGCCGGGGAGCTGTTTTTT. Looking up the rest from reference TRBV30 and TRBJ2-2 gives the full variable domain: SQTIHQWPATLVQPVGSPLSLECTVEGTSNPNLYWYRQAAGRGLQLLFYSVGIGQISSEVPQNLSASRPQDRQFILSSKKLLLSDSGFYLCAWSSSGSYAGELFFGEGSRLTVL.

This chain connects TRBV2 to TRBJ1-1; the D gene is possibly TRBD1 (6 bases). Germline lookup yields CDR1 SNHLY and CDR2 FYNNEI. This CDR3 spans 13 amino acids. V was clipped by 6 bases and J by 0 bases, with 8 bases between them. The CDR3 nucleotides read TGTGCCAGCAGCGGACAGTTGAACACTGAAGCTTTCTTT. This gives the protein CASSGQLNTEAFF.

The V gene is TRBV6-1, the J gene TRBJ2-1; TRBD2 might be the D (6 bases). V gave up 4 bases and J gave up 6 bases, with 10 bases separating them. This CDR3 spans 13 amino acids. CDR1 and CDR2 from the germline V gene are MNHNS and SASEGT. As DNA, the CDR3 is TGTGCCAGCAGTGTCCTAGCGTTCAATGAGCAGTTCTTC. It yields the protein CASSVLAFNEQFF.

This clone was found once. This chain connects TRBV5-4 to TRBJ1-2, with 8 bases lining up with TRBD1. This CDR3 has 11 amino acids. Germline CDR1 is SGHNT and CDR2 is YYREEE (reference sequence). Trimming at V came to 4 bases and at J to 9 bases, leaving 2 bases not matched to a gene. CDR3 sequence reads: CASSGDRSYTF. DNA for the CDR3: TGTGCCAGCAGCGGGGACAGGAGCTACACCTTC.

This chain connects TRBV7-8 to TRBJ2-3, with 9 bases matching TRBD2. CDR3 length equals 15 residues. The germline V gene has CDR1 SGHVS and CDR2 FQNEAQ. J gave up 4 bases and V 5 bases, and 7 bases lay outside the gene matches. The CDR3 is CASSLIAGAADTQYF. DNA of the CDR3: TGTGCCAGCAGCCTGATAGCGGGAGCGGCAGATACGCAGTATTTT.

The count of this clone is one. V is TRBV2 and J is TRBJ2-7; 7 positions match TRBD1. The CDR3 length is 13 residues. The V and J ends lost 7 bases and 0 bases, in that order; junction bases with no gene match: 3. CDR1 and CDR2 (germline): SNHLY, FYNNEI. CDR3 nucleotides: TGTGCCAGCAACGGGGACAGCTCCTACGAGCAGTACTTC. Amino acid sequence: CASNGDSSYEQYF.

The rearrangement uses TRBV6-6 and TRBJ2-7; 10 nucleotides align to TRBD2. CDR3 length equals 16 residues. V trimming: 2 bases; J trimming: 4 bases; junction bases outside the gene matches: 8. Germline V gene sequence: CDR1 MNHNY, CDR2 SVGAGI (reference sequence). CDR3 bases: TGTGCCAGCAGTTACCTAGGAGCGGGAGGGAGATACGAGCAGTACTTC. Its protein is CASSYLGAGGRYEQYF.

The chain carries TRBV4-1 and TRBJ1-1; 9 bases align to TRBD1. The V and J ends lost 5 bases and 1 base, in that order; junction bases with no gene match: 5. The CDR3 is 15 residues long. Germline loops: CDR1 MGHRA, CDR2 YSYEKL. The CDR3 here is CASSTPGQGNTEAFF. DNA of the CDR3: TGCGCCAGCAGCACACCGGGACAGGGGAACACTGAAGCTTTCTTT.

The chain has TRBV29-1 and TRBJ2-2; maybe TRBD1 (5 bases). With 6 bases removed from V and 6 bases from J, the gap between germline ends came to 11 bases. Germline lookup yields CDR1 SQVTM and CDR2 ANQGSEA. The CDR3 consists of 12 residues. The CDR3 DNA follows: TGCAGCGTGGGGCTAGGTTCCGGGGAGCTGTTTTTT. Residues: CSVGLGSGELFF.

This clone showed up just once. The rearrangement joins TRBV28 to TRBJ2-5, with 10 nucleotides matching TRBD2. The CDR3 runs to 18 residues. The ends lost 4 bases at V and 4 bases at J; junction bases unmatched: 15. Germline V gives CDR1 MDHEN, CDR2 SYDVKM. The CDR3 DNA follows: TGTGCCAGCAGTTCCCTGGCCGGGACTAGCGCGGTAGGAGAGACCCAGTACTTC. This codes for CASSSLAGTSAVGETQYF. Full variable domain (remainder filled in from reference TRBV28 and TRBJ2-5): DVKVTQSSRYLVKRTGEKVFLECVQDMDHENMFWYRQDPGLGLRLIYFSYDVKMKEKGDIPEGYSVSREKKERFSLILESASTNQTSMYLCASSSLAGTSAVGETQYFGPGTRLLVL.

The chain employs TRBV6-1 and TRBJ1-1; D gene uncertain. The CDR3 extends over 12 amino acids. From germline, CDR1 is MNHNS and CDR2 SASEGT. Trimming shortened V by 3 bases and J by 7 bases, and 9 bases separated the two germline ends. The CDR3 nucleotides read TGTGCCAGCAGTGAGTCACAGAGTGAAGCTTTCTTT. Translation: CASSESQSEAFF.

The J gene is TRBJ1-1, the V gene TRBV9; D may be TRBD1 (5 bases). CDR3 length: 13 residues. The V gene lost 4 bases and the J gene lost 5 bases, with 12 bases spanning the gap. CDR1 SGDLS and CDR2 YYNGEE come from the germline V gene. The CDR3 is CASSSSGKTEAFF. CDR3 in DNA: TGTGCCAGCAGCTCATCAGGGAAGACTGAAGCTTTCTTT.